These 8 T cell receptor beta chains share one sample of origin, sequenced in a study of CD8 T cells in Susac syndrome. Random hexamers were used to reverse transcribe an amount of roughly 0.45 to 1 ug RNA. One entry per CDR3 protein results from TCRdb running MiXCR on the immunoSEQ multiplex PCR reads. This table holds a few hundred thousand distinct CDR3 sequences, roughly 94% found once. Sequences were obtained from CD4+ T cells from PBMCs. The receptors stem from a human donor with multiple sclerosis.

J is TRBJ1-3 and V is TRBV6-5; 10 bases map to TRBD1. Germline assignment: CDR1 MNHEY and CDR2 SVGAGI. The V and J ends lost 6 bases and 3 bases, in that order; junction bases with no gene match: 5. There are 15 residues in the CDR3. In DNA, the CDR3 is TGTGCCAGCAGCCTCGGACAGGGGGTTGGAAACACCATATATTTT. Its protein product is CASSLGQGVGNTIYF.

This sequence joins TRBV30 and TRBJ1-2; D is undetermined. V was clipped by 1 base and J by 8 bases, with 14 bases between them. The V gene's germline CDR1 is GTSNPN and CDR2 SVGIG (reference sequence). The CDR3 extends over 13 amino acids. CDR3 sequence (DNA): TGTGCCTGGAGTGCCCGGGGTGATGGGGGCTACACCTTC. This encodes CAWSARGDGGYTF.

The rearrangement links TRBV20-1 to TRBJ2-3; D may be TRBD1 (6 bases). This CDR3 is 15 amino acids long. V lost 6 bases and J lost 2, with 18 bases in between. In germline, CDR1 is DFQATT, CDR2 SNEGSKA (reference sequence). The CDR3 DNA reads TGCAGTGCGCTGAGCCTGCAGGGGTACACAGATACGCAGTATTTT. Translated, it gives CSALSLQGYTDTQYF.

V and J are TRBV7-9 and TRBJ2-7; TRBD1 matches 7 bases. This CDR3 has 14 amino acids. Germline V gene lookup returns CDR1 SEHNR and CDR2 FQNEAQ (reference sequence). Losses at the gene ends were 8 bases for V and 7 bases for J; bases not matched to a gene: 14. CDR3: CASDPSGGWSEQYF. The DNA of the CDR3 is TGTGCCAGCGACCCATCAGGGGGATGGAGTGAGCAGTACTTC.

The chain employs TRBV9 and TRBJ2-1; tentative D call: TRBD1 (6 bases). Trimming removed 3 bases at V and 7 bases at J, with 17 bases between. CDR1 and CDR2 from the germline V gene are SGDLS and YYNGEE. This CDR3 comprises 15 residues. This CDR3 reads CASSAGTPWANEQFF. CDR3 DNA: TGTGCCAGCAGCGCCGGGACACCTTGGGCAAATGAGCAGTTCTTC. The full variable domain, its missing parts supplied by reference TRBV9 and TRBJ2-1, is DSGVTQTPKHLITATGQRVTLRCSPRSGDLSVYWYQQSLDQGLQFLIQYYNGEERAKGNILERFSAQQFPDLHSELNLSSLELGDSALYFCASSAGTPWANEQFFGPGTRLTVL.

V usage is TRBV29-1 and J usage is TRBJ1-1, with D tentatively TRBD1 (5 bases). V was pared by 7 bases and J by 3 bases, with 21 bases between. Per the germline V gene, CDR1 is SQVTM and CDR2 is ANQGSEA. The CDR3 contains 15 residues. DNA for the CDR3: TGCAGCGCCCCTCGTCCCCAGGGATGGGACACTGAAGCTTTCTTT. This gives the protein CSAPRPQGWDTEAFF.

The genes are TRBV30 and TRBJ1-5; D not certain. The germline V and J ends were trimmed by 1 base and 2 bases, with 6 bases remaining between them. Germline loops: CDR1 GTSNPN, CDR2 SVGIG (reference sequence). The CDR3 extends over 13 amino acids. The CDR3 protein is CAWSEPGNQPQHF. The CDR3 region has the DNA TGTGCCTGGAGTGAACCGGGCAATCAGCCCCAGCATTTT.

CDR3 region: CASSLLGGGSSYNEQFF. The DNA for the CDR3 is TGCGCCAGCAGCTTGCTAGGCGGGGGGAGCTCCTACAATGAGCAGTTCTTC. The gene calls are TRBV5-1 and TRBJ2-1; 8 nucleotides align to TRBD2. V shed 1 base, J shed 0 bases, and the junction held 6 bases outside the gene matches. The CDR3 length is 17 residues. In germline, CDR1 is SGHRS, CDR2 YFSETQ. The variable domain in full, with the rest retrieved from reference TRBV5-1 and TRBJ2-1, is KAGVTQTPRYLIKTRGQQVTLSCSPISGHRSVSWYQQTPGQGLQFLFEYFSETQRNKGNFPGRFSGRQFSNSRSEMNVSTLELGDSALYLCASSLLGGGSSYNEQFFGPGTRLTVL.